This T cell receptor beta chain originates from a study of human T cells and chemical hapten exposure. The germline gives CDR1 LGHNA, CDR2 YSLEER. This CDR3 comprises 14 residues. V lost 4 bases and J lost 5, with 15 bases in between. TCRdb reprocessed the RACE reads with MiXCR, giving one entry per CDR3 protein. The sample includes around 130,000 distinct CDR3 sequences, 11% of them seen just once. Indicated time point: patch test 3, about 24 weeks after DPC sensitization. Treatment meaning: therapeutic diphenylcyclopropenone sensitization with weekly scalp DPC. In its sample, this clonotype was seen many times.

This sequence was found in a woman aged 45-60 years with alopecia areata. Some clones in this sample may be carry-over from other donors' samples. Sequenced here: whole blood, sampled in connection with sensitization to the hapten diphenylcyclopropenone (DPC). The chain is built from TRBV4-3 and TRBJ2-7; unclear D gene. The CDR3 region has the DNA TGCGCCAGCAGCCGGCAGGCTCCGTACCACGAGCAGTACTTC. Its protein is CASSRQAPYHEQYF.